The rows below give T cell receptor beta chains drawn from one sample of a study of blood T cell repertoires in COVID-19. Assay used: immunoSEQ multiplex PCR; TCRdb lists only in-frame clones, some missing. The sample lists about 270,000 clones, 80% to 85% occurring once. The specimen was peripheral blood. The receptor source for this set is a woman between 55 and 75 years old with active or convalescent COVID-19. CDR3s include the opening cysteine and the closing phenylalanine or tryptophan. Each record gives: CDR3 protein, V gene, clone size. Size tells how often a clone was seen (once, few, many) or the class of an expanded clone, and some rows leave it out.

CDR3 protein: CASKSSGSYEQYF
V gene: TRBV19
clone size: -

CDR3 protein: CASSEGGAYYSGNTIYF
V gene: TRBV6-1
clone size: -

CDR3 protein: CASSYVGPEAFF
V gene: TRBV6-2/TRBV6-3
clone size: many

CDR3 protein: CASSYGRGNADTQYF
V gene: TRBV6-2/TRBV6-3
clone size: -

CDR3 protein: CASSDGTGNYGYTF
V gene: TRBV6-4
clone size: few

CDR3 protein: CASSLERAGTGELFF
V gene: TRBV11-2
clone size: once

CDR3 protein: CASGQGTFNSPLHF
V gene: TRBV5-1
clone size: -

CDR3 protein: CSVSGLAYNEQFF
V gene: TRBV29-1
clone size: -

CDR3 protein: CACLGQGRITEAFF
V gene: TRBV30
clone size: -

CDR3 protein: CASSLPPRGMGEQYF
V gene: TRBV28
clone size: -

CDR3 protein: CASSQTGTFNPVEGYTF
V gene: TRBV18
clone size: once

CDR3 protein: CASSDPGRPTFNYGYTF
V gene: TRBV19
clone size: few

CDR3 protein: CASNGQGQETQYF
V gene: TRBV5-1
clone size: -

CDR3 protein: CAWSVYPGGRYEQYF
V gene: TRBV30
clone size: -

CDR3 protein: CASSRQGNYEQYF
V gene: TRBV19
clone size: -

CDR3 protein: CATSRGHVGDNEQFF
V gene: TRBV15
clone size: -

CDR3 protein: CASSFRRGRETQYF
V gene: TRBV5-8
clone size: once

CDR3 protein: CASSQSVQGYEQFF
V gene: TRBV16
clone size: few

CDR3 protein: CASSFRGQGGGYTF
V gene: TRBV7-2
clone size: -

CDR3 protein: CASGLDLNRGGYGYTF
V gene: TRBV12-5
clone size: -

CDR3 protein: CSASKGGGTGELFF
V gene: TRBV29-1
clone size: once

CDR3 protein: CASSIAVATRGNTIYF
V gene: TRBV19
clone size: -

CDR3 protein: CASISSVSGNTIYF
V gene: TRBV28
clone size: -

CDR3 protein: CASRNDVGGGGGLETQYF
V gene: TRBV5-4
clone size: -

CDR3 protein: CAISSSGGAKETQYF
V gene: TRBV10-3
clone size: -

CDR3 protein: CASSRDRENGYTF
V gene: TRBV5-4
clone size: -

CDR3 protein: CASRDSTVSGNTIYF
V gene: TRBV28
clone size: few

CDR3 protein: CASSLGGGTNEKLFF
V gene: TRBV28
clone size: -

CDR3 protein: CASSSLPGSDNSPLHF
V gene: TRBV7-6
clone size: -

CDR3 protein: CASSLDRRVQTLYGYTF
V gene: TRBV4-1
clone size: -

CDR3 protein: CASSQGGSGGHQETQYF
V gene: TRBV4-2
clone size: -

CDR3 protein: CASSLTQVGSYNEQFF
V gene: TRBV7-2
clone size: -

CDR3 protein: CASSLAGVSSYNEQFF
V gene: TRBV5-1
clone size: -

CDR3 protein: CAISGDRDLTLGGNEQFF
V gene: TRBV10-3
clone size: -

CDR3 protein: CASRPRQGGNQPQHF
V gene: TRBV6-5
clone size: -

CDR3 protein: CAISARPDRDGNEQFF
V gene: TRBV10-3
clone size: -

CDR3 protein: CATSREGQGSQPQHF
V gene: TRBV15
clone size: -

CDR3 protein: CASSPSSGRNTGELFF
V gene: TRBV5-1
clone size: -

CDR3 protein: CASSLQRGQGVSNEQFF
V gene: TRBV7-9
clone size: -

CDR3 protein: CASSTQPGLAGQNTDTQYF
V gene: TRBV5-5
clone size: -

CDR3 protein: CASSLDLATYEQYF
V gene: TRBV7-2
clone size: few

CDR3 protein: CASSFLTSGGTDTQYF
V gene: TRBV5-1
clone size: once

CDR3 protein: CATSGKLAESNEQFF
V gene: TRBV24-1
clone size: -

CDR3 protein: CASSVEGSGGPNNEQFF
V gene: TRBV9
clone size: -